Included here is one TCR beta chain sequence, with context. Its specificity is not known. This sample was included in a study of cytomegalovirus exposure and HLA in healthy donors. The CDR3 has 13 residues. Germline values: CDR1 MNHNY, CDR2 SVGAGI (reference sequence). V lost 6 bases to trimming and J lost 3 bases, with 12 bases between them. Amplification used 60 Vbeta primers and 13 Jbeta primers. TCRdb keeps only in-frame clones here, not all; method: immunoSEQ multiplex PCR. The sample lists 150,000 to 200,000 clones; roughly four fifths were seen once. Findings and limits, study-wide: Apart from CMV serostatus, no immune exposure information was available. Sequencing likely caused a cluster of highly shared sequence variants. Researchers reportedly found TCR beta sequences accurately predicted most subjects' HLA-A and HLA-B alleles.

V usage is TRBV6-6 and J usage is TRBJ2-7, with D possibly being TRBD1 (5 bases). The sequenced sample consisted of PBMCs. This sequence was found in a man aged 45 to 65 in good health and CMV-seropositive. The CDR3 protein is CASSPQGHYEQYF. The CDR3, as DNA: TGTGCCAGCAGCCCCCAGGGCCACTACGAGCAGTACTTC.